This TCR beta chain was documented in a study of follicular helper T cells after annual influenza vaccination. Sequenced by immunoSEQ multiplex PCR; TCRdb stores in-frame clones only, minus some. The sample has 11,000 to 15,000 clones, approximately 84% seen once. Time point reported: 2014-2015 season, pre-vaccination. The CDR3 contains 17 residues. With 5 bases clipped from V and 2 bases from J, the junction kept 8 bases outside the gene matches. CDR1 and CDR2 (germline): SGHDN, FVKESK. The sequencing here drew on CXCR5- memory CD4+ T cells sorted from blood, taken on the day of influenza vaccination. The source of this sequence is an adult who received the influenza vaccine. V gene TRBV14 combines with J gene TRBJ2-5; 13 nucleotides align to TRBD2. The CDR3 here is CASSGLAGARYQETQYF. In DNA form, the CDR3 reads TGTGCCAGCAGCGGACTAGCGGGGGCTCGCTATCAAGAGACCCAGTACTTC.